Following are 9 T cell receptor beta chains from one sample sequenced in a study of blood T cells in healthy people across ages. A second PCR, run for about 7 to 11 cycles, used a sample-barcoded 5' primer plus a J-beta primer mix. TCRdb called the 5' RACE reads again in MiXCR, with one record for every CDR3 protein. The sample has some 930,000 distinct CDR3 sequences; around 29% are singletons. These data also featured in a second study, about T cells of mothers and their children.

The source material was blood. Receptor source: a woman aged 40 to 55 in good health.

CDR3 in amino acids: CASSPTTGTEAFF. Written as DNA, the CDR3 is TGTGCCAGCAGCCCGACAACGGGGACTGAAGCTTTCTTT. V gene TRBV28 combines with J gene TRBJ1-1; D unresolved. Germline assignment: CDR1 MDHEN and CDR2 SYDVKM. The CDR3 contains 13 residues. Trimming took off 6 bases at V and 5 bases at J, with 13 bases between the two ends.

V is TRBV18 and J is TRBJ2-5; D not certain. This CDR3 contains 14 residues. V lost 2 bases and J 11 bases, leaving 18 bases between the germline ends. Germline-derived CDR1 and CDR2 are KGHSH and LQKENI. The CDR3 nucleotides are TGTGCCAGCTCACCATCCTATGGGCTCAATGAGCAGTACTTC. Translation: CASSPSYGLNEQYF.

This clonotype was counted ten times or more. CDR3 sequence: CASSPNPRTDTNYGYTF. The CDR3, as DNA: TGTGCCAGCAGTCCCAATCCAAGGACAGATACCAACTATGGCTACACCTTC. The rearrangement uses TRBV6-1 and TRBJ1-2, with a weak D call TRBD1 (6 bases). This CDR3 contains 17 residues. Trimming shortened V by 5 bases and J by 2 bases, and 21 bases separated the two germline ends. CDR1 and CDR2 from the germline V gene are MNHNS and SASEGT.

There are many counts of this clonotype. The chain couples TRBV5-1 to TRBJ2-3; D remains unclear. Germline values: CDR1 SGHRS, CDR2 YFSETQ. V lost 0 bases, J lost 1 base, and 6 bases lay in between. The CDR3 runs 14 residues. The CDR3, as DNA: TGCGCCAGCAGCTTGGATTCAGGCACAGATACGCAGTATTTT. Translation: CASSLDSGTDTQYF.

This clonotype was recorded a few times. The chain combines TRBV12-3 or TRBV12-4 with TRBJ2-3; 7 bases line up with TRBD1. J gave up 8 bases and V 1 base, and 6 bases lay outside the gene matches. The CDR3 has 14 residues. The CDR3 loop is CASSLGQGEITQYF. The CDR3 region has the DNA TGTGCCAGCAGTTTAGGGCAGGGGGAGATTACGCAGTATTTT.

As regards this clonotype: Since a much larger clone is just one base distant, this may be a read error. This sequence joins TRBV20-1 and TRBJ2-1; TRBD2 agrees at 9 bases. This CDR3 is built from 12 residues. Germline V CDR1 and CDR2: DFQATT, SNEGSKA (reference sequence). CDR3 coding DNA: TGCAGGGCTAGGCGGGGGGGCAATGAGCAGTTCTTC. It codes for CRARRGGNEQFF.

This clonotype showed up many times. The CDR3 region is CASSTLAGAGEQYF. The CDR3 region has the DNA TGTGCCAGCAGCACCCTAGCGGGGGCGGGCGAGCAGTACTTC. The chain employs TRBV3-1 and TRBJ2-7, with 10 bases lining up with TRBD2. V lost 5 bases, J lost 6 bases, and 7 bases stayed unmatched. Per germline, CDR1 LGHDT and CDR2 YNNKEL (reference sequence). The CDR3 extends over 14 amino acids.

This clonotype was recorded a few times. The gene calls are TRBV28 and TRBJ2-7; D ambiguous. The V gene lost 7 bases and the J gene lost 0 bases, with 10 bases spanning the gap. The CDR3 runs to 13 residues. From germline, CDR1 is MDHEN and CDR2 SYDVKM. CDR3 sequence (DNA): TGTGCCAGCAAGGCAGGCCGCTCCTACGAGCAGTACTTC. This codes for CASKAGRSYEQYF.

This clonotype was recorded at least ten times. This chain connects TRBV7-2 to TRBJ1-2; D uncertain. The germline V gene encodes CDR1 SGHTA and CDR2 FQGNSA. V was trimmed by 1 base and J by 5 bases, leaving 11 bases between them. The CDR3 has 14 amino acids. The CDR3 sequence: CASSLGAASYGYTF. CDR3 nucleotide sequence: TGTGCCAGCAGCTTAGGGGCAGCATCTTATGGCTACACCTTC.